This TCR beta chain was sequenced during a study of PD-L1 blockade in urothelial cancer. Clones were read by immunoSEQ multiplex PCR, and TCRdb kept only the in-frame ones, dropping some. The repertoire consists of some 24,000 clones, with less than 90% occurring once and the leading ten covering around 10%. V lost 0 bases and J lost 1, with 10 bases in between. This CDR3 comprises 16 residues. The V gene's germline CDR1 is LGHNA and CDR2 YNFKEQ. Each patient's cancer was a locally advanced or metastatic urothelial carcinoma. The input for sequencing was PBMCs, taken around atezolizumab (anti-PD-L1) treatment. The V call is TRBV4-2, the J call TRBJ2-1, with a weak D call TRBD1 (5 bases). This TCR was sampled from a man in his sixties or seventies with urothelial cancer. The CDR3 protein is CASSQDQGRSYNEQFF. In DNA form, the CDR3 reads TGTGCCAGCAGCCAAGATCAGGGTAGGTCCTACAATGAGCAGTTCTTC.